This T cell receptor (beta chain) was observed in a study of T cell responses to AZD1222 COVID-19 vaccine. Study-wide context: Recipients boosted at about 4 weeks or about 12 weeks are pooled.

Clones were read by immunoSEQ multiplex PCR, and TCRdb kept only the in-frame ones, dropping some. The data show some 140,000 clones, with about 92% seen just once and approximately 2% held by the top ten. Study observations and caveats: A mostly white British donor set with more females was recruited, and clonal diversity was possibly underestimated. Spike-specific TCR breadth and depth grew following two AZD1222 doses.

V gave up 6 bases and J gave up 2 bases, with 14 bases separating them. Germline CDR1 MNHEY, CDR2 SVGEGT. This CDR3 has 14 residues. About this clone: The antigen remains unidentified.

This clonotype was obtained from an adult in good health. The material was peripheral blood, obtained on day 0 of AZD1222 vaccination. The chain combines TRBV6-2 or TRBV6-3 with TRBJ2-7; possible D gene TRBD1, 6 bases. CDR3 amino acids: CASSGKTGPYEQYF. For the CDR3, the DNA is TGTGCCAGCAGCGGAAAAACAGGGCCCTACGAGCAGTACTTC.